The subject of this entry is one T cell receptor (beta chain). No antigen is known for it. Germline V lookup: CDR1 MNHNY, CDR2 SVGAGI (reference sequence). Trimming left V 4 bases short and J 4 bases short, with 16 bases between. This CDR3 has 15 residues. This record comes from a study of lymphopenia after photon versus proton radiotherapy. The method was immunoSEQ multiplex PCR; TCRdb's version includes in-frame clones alone and lacks a portion of them. The data contain 150,000 to 200,000 clones, 80% to 90% of them singletons. Study observations and caveats: Proton therapy kept repertoires fairly stable, unlike photons, which gained effector/memory cells.

The specimen was peripheral blood, collected from a patient treated with photon-based radiotherapy. The TCR sequence derives from a man in his forties or fifties with gastric cancer. The chain combines TRBV6-6 with TRBJ1-1, with D possibly being TRBD1 (5 bases). The CDR3: CASSFPGQLGTEAFF. CDR3 DNA sequence: TGTGCCAGCAGTTTTCCAGGGCAACTGGGCACTGAAGCTTTCTTT.